What follows are 26 T cell receptor beta chains derived from one specimen sequenced in a study of blood T cell repertoires in COVID-19. Assay: immunoSEQ multiplex PCR; the TCRdb copy retains only in-frame clones and omits some. Here the sample spans about 100,000 clones, roughly 84% being singletons. Sequenced sample: peripheral blood. These receptors originate from a man aged 30-40 years in a cohort sampled during active COVID-19.

The chain carries TRBV7-2 and TRBJ2-7; 13 nucleotides match TRBD2. Trimming removed 2 bases from V and 0 bases from J; junction bases left unmatched: 7. The germline V gene encodes CDR1 SGHTA and CDR2 FQGNSA. The CDR3 is 18 residues long. CDR3 nucleotides: TGTGCCAGCAGCTTACGACTAGCGGGGGGCCTTAGCTCCTACGAGCAGTACTTC. The encoded protein is CASSLRLAGGLSSYEQYF.

V usage is TRBV6-1 and J usage is TRBJ2-5; 7 nucleotides match TRBD2. CDR1 is MNHNS and CDR2 is SASEGT in the germline V gene. The length of the CDR3 is 18 residues. V shed 2 bases and J 0 bases; nucleotides not matched to a gene: 12. The CDR3 spells CASSEREGWSTYQETQYF. In DNA, the CDR3 is TGTGCCAGCAGTGAAAGGGAGGGCTGGTCGACGTACCAAGAGACCCAGTACTTC.

This clone was picked up one time. The chain joins TRBV6-4 to TRBJ2-3; the D gene is possibly TRBD2 (6 bases). Germline V lookup: CDR1 MRHNA, CDR2 SNTAGT. The CDR3 has 15 amino acids. V lost 3 bases, J lost 10 bases, and 20 bases lay in between. The CDR3 DNA sequence: TGTGCCAGCAGTGAGATGCGGGGCCCCCAGGAGGCGCAGTATTTT. It yields the protein CASSEMRGPQEAQYF.

This chain joins TRBV7-7 and TRBJ2-3, with 11 bases matching TRBD1. Per germline, CDR1 SSHAT and CDR2 FNYEAQ (reference sequence). This CDR3 has 16 residues. V lost 4 bases to trimming and J lost 4 bases; unmatched junction nucleotides: 7. In DNA, the CDR3 is TGTGCCAGCAGCTCATTACCGGGACAGGGGGCAGATACGCAGTATTTT. It is translated as CASSSLPGQGADTQYF.

As regards this clone: Other DNA sequences from this sample encode an identical CDR3 as well. This chain uses TRBV5-1 with TRBJ1-1; D possibly corresponds to TRBD1 (6 bases). The CDR3 covers 14 residues. The germline gives CDR1 SGHRS, CDR2 YFSETQ. With 0 bases removed from V and 3 bases from J, the gap between germline ends came to 9 bases. CDR3 nucleotide sequence: TGCGCCAGCAGCTTGGGGACAGTTGACACTGAAGCTTTCTTT. It yields the protein CASSLGTVDTEAFF.

J is TRBJ1-2 and V is TRBV3-1 (or the pseudogene TRBV3-2), with no clear D. This CDR3 region has 14 residues. Germline CDR1 reads LGHDT; CDR2 reads YNNKEL (reference sequence). With 1 base removed from V and 4 bases from J, the gap between germline ends came to 10 bases. The CDR3 region is CASSQGEAGYGYTF. The DNA of the CDR3 is TGTGCCAGCAGCCAAGGAGAGGCGGGCTATGGCTACACCTTC.

The rearrangement links TRBV6-1 to TRBJ2-1, with D possibly TRBD1 on 5 matching bases. V dropped 4 bases and J dropped 1 base, with 17 bases sitting between them. The CDR3 is 17 residues long. From germline, CDR1 is MNHNS and CDR2 SASEGT. CDR3 in DNA: TGTGCCAGCAGTGGGGCCAGGGCGGTTAGGTCCTACAATGAGCAGTTCTTC. Its protein product is CASSGARAVRSYNEQFF.

This rearrangement joins TRBV5-1 to TRBJ2-1, with D perhaps matching TRBD1 (5 bases). Between the trimmed V and J ends, which lost 0 bases and 6 bases, there was a span of 13 bases. CDR3 length: 15 amino acids. Germline V gives CDR1 SGHRS, CDR2 YFSETQ. CDR3 coding DNA: TGCGCCAGCAGCTTGGAAGAGGACATGGCCAATGAGCAGTTCTTC. Translated, it gives CASSLEEDMANEQFF.

The chain joins TRBV5-1 to TRBJ1-2; weak D call: TRBD1 (5 bases). V was pared by 3 bases and J by 2 bases, with 20 bases between. CDR1 and CDR2 from the germline V gene are SGHRS and YFSETQ. The CDR3 is 17 amino acids. The CDR3 loop reads CASSSDRGTQRNYGYTF. CDR3 nucleotides: TGCGCCAGCAGCTCAGACCGGGGGACTCAGAGGAACTATGGCTACACCTTC. Supplemented by reference TRBV5-1 and TRBJ1-2, the full variable domain reads KAGVTQTPRYLIKTRGQQVTLSCSPISGHRSVSWYQQTPGQGLQFLFEYFSETQRNKGNFPGRFSGRQFSNSRSEMNVSTLELGDSALYLCASSSDRGTQRNYGYTFGSGTRLTVV.

The chain is built from TRBV5-1 and TRBJ2-7, with D tentatively TRBD2 (7 bases). There are 15 residues in the CDR3. V was cut by 4 bases and J by 3 bases, with 17 bases left in between. From germline, CDR1 is SGHRS and CDR2 YFSETQ. The CDR3 here is CASSPGGAGYYEQYF. The CDR3 nucleotides read TGCGCCAGCAGCCCGGGGGGCGCTGGCTACTACGAGCAGTACTTC.

The chain has TRBV24-1 and TRBJ2-2; D might be TRBD2 (6 bases). The CDR3 spans 13 residues. V was clipped by 8 bases and J by 1 base, with 7 bases between them. The germline CDR1 and CDR2 sequences are KGHDR and SFDVKD. CDR3 loop: CATTGGNTGELFF. The CDR3 region has the DNA TGTGCCACCACCGGGGGGAACACCGGGGAGCTGTTTTTT.

This clone was detected only once. The V call is TRBV6-5, the J call TRBJ2-7, with D possibly being TRBD1 (5 bases). V shed 0 bases and J shed 11 bases, with 14 bases lying between them. Germline V gene lookup returns CDR1 MNHEY and CDR2 SVGAGI. The CDR3 has 13 amino acids. The CDR3 DNA reads as TGTGCCAGCAGTTACTCAGGGCAGGGCGTGGAGTACTTC. It is translated as CASSYSGQGVEYF.

The rearrangement uses TRBV10-1 and TRBJ2-3, with TRBD2 identical over 8 bases. The CDR3 runs 16 residues. V trimming: 4 bases; J trimming: 4 bases; junction bases outside the gene matches: 10. Looked up from germline, CDR1 is WNHNN and CDR2 is SYGVQD (reference sequence). In DNA form, the CDR3 reads TGCGCCAGCAGTGCTCGTCGGGGGGGCGGTGCAGATACGCAGTATTTT. Its protein product is CASSARRGGGADTQYF.

This clone was picked up a small number of times. The CDR3: CAISPGNSNQPQHF. The CDR3 DNA follows: TGTGCCATCAGTCCAGGGAATAGCAATCAGCCCCAGCATTTT. The chain is built from TRBV10-3 and TRBJ1-5; D perhaps matches TRBD1 (5 bases). V was cut by 5 bases and J by 0 bases, with 8 bases left in between. The CDR3 contains 14 residues. Looked up from germline, CDR1 is ENHRY and CDR2 is SYGVKD.

For the CDR3, the DNA is TGTGCCAGCAGTCGTTATCGGGACAGGGGTCAGGTTGAGCAGTTCTTC. This sequence encodes CASSRYRDRGQVEQFF. The chain is built from TRBV2 and TRBJ2-1; 10 bases line up with TRBD1. This CDR3 comprises 16 residues. Germline loops: CDR1 SNHLY, CDR2 FYNNEI. The V segment lost 5 bases and the J segment 9 bases; nucleotides outside the gene matches: 13.

V usage is TRBV18 and J usage is TRBJ2-3, with TRBD2 matching over 12 bases. The junction had 8 bases not matched to a gene; V was cut back by 3 bases and J by 4 bases. The CDR3 is 17 amino acids. Germline CDR1 KGHSH, CDR2 LQKENI. CDR3 sequence reads: CASSPFASGGASDTQYF. The CDR3 DNA is TGTGCCAGCTCACCCTTCGCTAGCGGGGGGGCCTCAGATACGCAGTATTTT.

The chain employs TRBV27 and TRBJ2-7; TRBD1 agrees at 7 bases. The CDR3 runs 14 residues. J was trimmed by 3 bases and V by 5 bases; bases with no gene match: 7. Per germline, CDR1 MNHEY and CDR2 SMNVEV (reference sequence). The CDR3 spells CASSAGTAHYEQYF. CDR3 nucleotides: TGTGCCAGCAGTGCCGGGACAGCCCACTACGAGCAGTACTTC.

V and J are TRBV5-1 and TRBJ1-6, with 8 bases identical to TRBD1. This CDR3 has 15 residues. The germline V gene has CDR1 SGHRS and CDR2 YFSETQ. Losses at the gene ends were 5 bases for V and 5 bases for J; bases not matched to a gene: 6. CDR3 in DNA: TGCGCCAGCAGTCCAGGACAGGGCGATAATTCACCCCTCCACTTT. This codes for CASSPGQGDNSPLHF.

The chain combines TRBV12-5 with TRBJ2-7; TRBD1 matches at 9 bases. There are 15 residues in the CDR3. V lost 4 bases and J lost 4; bases outside the gene matches: 8. The V gene's germline CDR1 is LGHNT and CDR2 FRNRAP. CDR3 sequence reads: CASGSRNRGQYEQYF. CDR3 sequence (DNA): TGTGCTAGTGGTTCCAGAAACAGGGGGCAGTACGAGCAGTACTTC.

This clone was observed a handful of times. This chain uses TRBV14 with TRBJ2-5; maybe TRBD2 (5 bases). Deletions cut 3 bases from V and 2 bases from J, with 13 bases between. This CDR3 is 15 amino acids long. Germline CDR1 SGHDN, CDR2 FVKESK. CDR3 amino acids: CASSHSLGGQETQYF. DNA for the CDR3: TGTGCCAGCAGCCATTCCTTGGGCGGGCAAGAGACCCAGTACTTC. Supplemented by reference TRBV14 and TRBJ2-5, the full variable domain reads EAGVTQFPSHSVIEKGQTVTLRCDPISGHDNLYWYRRVMGKEIKFLLHFVKESKQDESGMPNNRFLAERTGGTYSTLKVQPAELEDSGVYFCASSHSLGGQETQYFGPGTRLLVL.

The chain combines TRBV7-9 with TRBJ2-7, with unresolved D. The germline V and J ends were trimmed by 6 bases and 5 bases, with 20 bases remaining between them. The CDR3 sequence is 15 residues long. The germline V gene has CDR1 SEHNR and CDR2 FQNEAQ (reference sequence). CDR3 DNA: TGTGCCAGCAGTAGGTTTTCAGGCAATATCGACGAGCAGTACTTC. Translation: CASSRFSGNIDEQYF.

V is TRBV24-1 and J is TRBJ1-1, with unresolved D. Trimming left V 8 bases short and J 4 bases short, with 19 bases between. The germline gives CDR1 KGHDR, CDR2 SFDVKD. The CDR3 has 15 residues. The CDR3 nucleotides are TGTGCCACCATCGCCCAGGTGATGCCCTCCACTGAAGCTTTCTTT. Its protein is CATIAQVMPSTEAFF.

The J gene is TRBJ1-1, the V gene TRBV11-2, with 8 nucleotides matching TRBD1. After removal of 3 bases from V and 5 bases from J, the junction contained 2 bases not matched to a gene. Germline V CDR1 and CDR2: SGHAT, FQNNGV. The CDR3 sequence is 13 residues long. CDR3 in DNA: TGTGCCAGCAGCTTGTACAGGGGGACTGAAGCTTTCTTT. Protein sequence: CASSLYRGTEAFF.

V gene TRBV27 combines with J gene TRBJ1-5; TRBD1 matches at 9 bases. The CDR3 runs 18 residues. With V trimmed by 5 bases and J by 5 bases, 16 bases remained unmatched. Germline V gives CDR1 MNHEY, CDR2 SMNVEV (reference sequence). The CDR3 DNA follows: TGTGCCAGCAGTCCTCAACCGACAGGGACAGGGATCGATCAGCCCCAGCATTTT. This translates into CASSPQPTGTGIDQPQHF.

The chain uses TRBV2 and TRBJ2-1, with a tentative D call TRBD1 (6 bases). Between the trimmed V and J ends, which lost 2 bases and 3 bases, there was a span of 14 bases. Germline-derived CDR1 and CDR2 are SNHLY and FYNNEI. The CDR3 is 16 amino acids. For the CDR3, the DNA is TGTGCCAGCAGTGAACGAGGGACAACCAACTACAATGAGCAGTTCTTC. Protein sequence: CASSERGTTNYNEQFF.

J is TRBJ2-1 and V is TRBV7-2, with 8 bases aligning to TRBD1. Germline V gene sequence: CDR1 SGHTA, CDR2 FQGNSA. There are 14 residues in the CDR3. V shed 5 bases and J 7 bases; nucleotides not matched to a gene: 7. CDR3 DNA sequence: TGTGCCAGCAGCCCTCAGGGGGCAGGAAATGAGCAGTTCTTC. Protein product: CASSPQGAGNEQFF.